One sample yielded the 31 T cell receptor beta chains listed below, sequenced in a study of prognosis after radiotherapy for stage I lung cancer. Multiplex PCR, run in two rounds, amplified TCR beta CDR3 from genomic DNA. Initially, in first-round PCR, primers specific to each TRBV and TRBJ gene were used. TCRdb ran MiXCR on the multiplex PCR reads and lists one entry per CDR3 protein. The sample yields tens of thousands of distinct CDR3 sequences, roughly 46% seen once. The sequences come from PBMCs, collected before or after stereotactic body radiation therapy (not recorded which). These receptors came from a donor aged 50 or older with non-small cell lung cancer.

The V and J genes are TRBV19 and TRBJ1-3; no firm D call. V was pared by 5 bases and J by 5 bases, with 13 bases between. The V gene's germline CDR1 is LNHDA and CDR2 SQIVND (reference sequence). This CDR3 region has 14 residues. The chain's CDR3 is CASSGVLWRNTIYF. For the CDR3, the DNA is TGTGCCAGTAGTGGAGTACTCTGGAGAAACACCATATATTTT.

A note on this clonotype: Since the CDR3 does not end with the conserved phenylalanine or tryptophan, this likely comes from a read error. The genes are TRBV6-1 and TRBJ1-5; tentative D call: TRBD1 (6 bases). The CDR3 extends over 15 amino acids. Germline loops: CDR1 MNHNS, CDR2 SASEGT. The CDR3 spells CASLWTADSDQPQHS. The CDR3 nucleotides read TGTGCCAGCTTATGGACAGCCGATAGCGATCAGCCCCAGCATTCT.

In this sample, this clonotype turned up many times. The rearrangement uses TRBV28 and TRBJ1-5; D is uncertain. The CDR3 covers 12 residues. V lost 9 bases, J lost 2 bases, and 8 bases lay in between. Germline CDR1 and CDR2: MDHEN and SYDVKM. Here the CDR3 reads CASRVRNQPQHF. The CDR3 DNA follows: TGTGCCAGTAGGGTTCGCAATCAGCCCCAGCATTTT. Looking up the rest from reference TRBV28 and TRBJ1-5 gives the full variable domain: DVKVTQSSRYLVKRTGEKVFLECVQDMDHENMFWYRQDPGLGLRLIYFSYDVKMKEKGDIPEGYSVSREKKERFSLILESASTNQTSMYLCASRVRNQPQHFGDGTRLSIL.

Many counts were recorded for this clonotype. The rearrangement links TRBV5-1 to TRBJ2-5; 11 bases agree with TRBD2. The CDR3 is 15 residues long. Germline V gene data show CDR1 as SGHRS and CDR2 as YFSETQ. J lost 4 bases, V lost 0 bases, and 2 bases had no gene match. CDR3 DNA sequence: TGCGCCAGCAGCTTGGTACTAGCGGGAGCAGAGACCCAGTACTTC. This translates into CASSLVLAGAETQYF.

This clonotype showed up many times. The rearrangement uses TRBV2 and TRBJ1-1; D not resolved. The CDR3 contains 13 residues. V lost 6 bases and J 1 base, leaving 9 bases between the germline ends. Germline-derived CDR1 and CDR2 are SNHLY and FYNNEI. In DNA, the CDR3 is TGTGCCAGCAGCTTCATAGAGAACACTGAAGCTTTCTTT. Translating it yields CASSFIENTEAFF.

This clonotype was picked up many times. This rearrangement joins TRBV29-1 to TRBJ2-2; weak D call: TRBD2 (5 bases). In germline, CDR1 is SQVTM, CDR2 ANQGSEA. The CDR3 spans 13 residues. Between the trimmed V and J ends, which lost 3 bases and 6 bases, there was a span of 11 bases. Written as DNA, the CDR3 is TGCAGCGTTGAGAGGGCAGGCGCCGGGGAGCTGTTTTTT. This encodes CSVERAGAGELFF.

This clonotype has at least ten counts. The rearrangement uses TRBV7-9 and TRBJ2-5; D unresolved. The CDR3 runs 12 residues. Germline CDR1 SEHNR, CDR2 FQNEAQ (reference sequence). The V end lost 3 bases, the J end lost 4 bases, and 6 bases lay between the germline ends. The CDR3 spells CASSLSSETQYF. CDR3 in DNA: TGTGCCAGCAGCTTGAGTTCAGAGACCCAGTACTTC.

This clonotype was recorded once. A far larger clone is off by one base, so a read error is likely. The chain employs TRBV6-9 and TRBJ1-5; D is possibly TRBD1 (5 bases). Looked up from germline, CDR1 is MNHGY and CDR2 is SVAAGI. V lost 7 bases, J lost 9 bases, and 19 bases lay in between. The CDR3 loop spans 14 amino acids. This chain's CDR3 is CASTRGRDQWPQHF. DNA of the CDR3: TGTGCCAGCACCCGGGGGAGGGATCAATGGCCCCAGCATTTT.

Judged by abundance, this clonotype is medium-sized. The rearrangement links TRBV6-5 to TRBJ1-1, with 9 bases identical to TRBD1. This CDR3 is 18 amino acids long. Per the germline V gene, CDR1 is MNHEY and CDR2 is SVGAGI. The ends lost 2 bases at V and 4 bases at J; junction bases unmatched: 14. CDR3 in DNA: TGTGCCAGCAGTTACACGGACAGGGGTTCTCGGTGGGGCACTGAAGCTTTCTTT. Translated: CASSYTDRGSRWGTEAFF.

This clonotype was observed a handful of times. The chain carries TRBV7-8 and TRBJ2-7; perhaps D is TRBD1 or TRBD2 (6 bases each). The V end lost 3 bases, the J end lost 7 bases, and 13 bases lay between the germline ends. Per the germline V gene, CDR1 is SGHVS and CDR2 is FQNEAQ. This CDR3 region has 13 residues. CDR3 DNA sequence: TGTGCCAGCAGCTTGAATTTAGGGGGGGAGCAGTACTTC. Amino acid sequence: CASSLNLGGEQYF.

As regards this clonotype: A clone one base away is much larger, so this may be a read error. Given the absence of the conserved phenylalanine or tryptophan at the CDR3 end, a read error is likely. The chain links TRBV4-2 to TRBJ2-5, with D perhaps TRBD2 (6 bases). V lost 1 base to trimming and J lost 4 bases, with 10 bases between them. In germline, CDR1 is LGHNA, CDR2 YNFKEQ. The length of the CDR3 is 14 residues. This CDR3 reads CASSQAGEGETQYL. DNA for the CDR3: TGTGCCAGCAGCCAAGCGGGGGAAGGAGAGACCCAGTACTTA.

This clonotype was observed at least ten times. The chain joins TRBV19 to TRBJ1-5; D gene ambiguous. The germline gives CDR1 LNHDA, CDR2 SQIVND (reference sequence). V lost 7 bases and J 0 bases, leaving 13 bases between the germline ends. The length of the CDR3 is 15 residues. The CDR3 spells CASTMDINSNQPQHF. Written as DNA, the CDR3 is TGTGCCAGTACCATGGATATTAATAGCAATCAGCCCCAGCATTTT.

As to this clonotype: A much bigger clone sits one base away, suggesting this may be a read error. This chain links TRBV10-3 with TRBJ2-1; unclear D gene. The ends were cut back, 4 bases at V and 13 bases at J, with 11 bases in the middle. In germline, CDR1 is ENHRY, CDR2 SYGVKD. The CDR3 totals 11 residues. CDR3 loop: CAISGLGEQFF. The DNA for the CDR3 is TGTGCCATCAGTGGATTAGGAGAACAGTTCTTC.

Remarks on this clonotype: This likely stems from a read error, as it lies one base from a far larger clone. The genes are TRBV6-4 and TRBJ2-7; no clear D. Germline V CDR1 and CDR2: MRHNA, SNTAGT. Between the trimmed V and J ends, which lost 5 bases and 0 bases, there was a span of 14 bases. The CDR3 runs 15 residues. As DNA, the CDR3 is TGTGCCAGCAGTTACCGCCGAATATACTCCTACGAGCAGTACTTC. Amino acids: CASSYRRIYSYEQYF.

Of note for this clonotype: This likely traces to a read error, being one base from a far larger clone. The V call is TRBV9, the J call TRBJ2-3; D unclear. Trimming pared 4 bases from V and 2 bases from J, leaving 5 bases between. This CDR3 is 12 amino acids long. Looked up from germline, CDR1 is SGDLS and CDR2 is YYNGEE. The CDR3 sequence: CASSLDTDTQYF. The CDR3 coding sequence is TGTGCCAGCAGCCTTGACACAGATACGCAGTATTTT.

The chain combines TRBV19 with TRBJ1-2; D is unclear. Germline V gives CDR1 LNHDA, CDR2 SQIVND (reference sequence). This CDR3 region has 14 residues. Between the trimmed V and J ends, which lost 5 bases and 4 bases, there was a span of 14 bases. CDR3 amino acids: CASSPPGDSYGYTF. The DNA of the CDR3 is TGTGCCAGTAGTCCCCCAGGAGATTCCTATGGCTACACCTTC.

This clonotype was seen a few times. The CDR3 DNA follows: TGTGCCAGCTCATCTGGACAGGGGATAGCCAAAAACATTCAGTACTTC. It translates to CASSSGQGIAKNIQYF. The gene calls are TRBV18 and TRBJ2-4; 9 positions agree with TRBD1. J lost 0 bases, V lost 5 bases, and 5 bases had no gene match. From germline, CDR1 is KGHSH and CDR2 LQKENI. This CDR3 has 16 residues.

This clonotype is a singleton in its sample. An end of the junction differs from the germline gene, which may be a read error. CDR3 sequence: CASREGSYEKYF. The CDR3 region has the DNA TGTGCCAGCAGGGAGGGATCCTACGAGAAGTACTTC. The chain recombines TRBV7-9 with TRBJ2-7, with a tentative D call TRBD2 (6 bases). Germline V lookup: CDR1 SEHNR, CDR2 FQNEAQ (reference sequence). CDR3 length: 12 amino acids.

This clonotype was observed a few times. This is likely an artifact of a read error, given a far larger clone one base away. The chain carries TRBV6-9 and TRBJ1-1, with D tentatively TRBD1 (6 bases). Germline-derived CDR1 and CDR2 are MNHGY and SVAAGI. The germline V and J ends were trimmed by 3 bases and 6 bases, with 14 bases remaining between them. CDR3 size: 14 residues. The chain's CDR3 is CASSYGGLGSEAFF. CDR3 in DNA: TGTGCCAGCAGTTACGGGGGGCTAGGGTCTGAAGCTTTCTTT.

This clonotype came up many times. The chain links TRBV7-9 to TRBJ1-1, with a tentative D call TRBD1 (6 bases). V shed 5 bases and J shed 0 bases, with 13 bases lying between them. Germline V gene data show CDR1 as SEHNR and CDR2 as FQNEAQ (reference sequence). The CDR3 spans 15 residues. The CDR3 DNA sequence: TGTGCCAGCAGCCCCCGGGGACACTTGAACACTGAAGCTTTCTTT. This sequence encodes CASSPRGHLNTEAFF.

Many counts were recorded for this clonotype. The J gene is TRBJ2-3, the V gene TRBV7-9, with D unclear. The CDR3 is made up of 14 amino acids. Trimming pared 1 base from V and 6 bases from J, leaving 11 bases between. The germline CDR1 and CDR2 sequences are SEHNR and FQNEAQ (reference sequence). CDR3 DNA sequence: TGTGCCAGCAGCTTAGTAAGGGTGGCCGATACGCAGTATTTT. Protein: CASSLVRVADTQYF.

This clonotype occurred once. CDR3 loop: CASRPVTDTQYF. The CDR3 nucleotides read TGTGCCAGCAGACCAGTCACAGATACGCAGTATTTT. V and J are TRBV7-8 and TRBJ2-3; D uncertain. V lost 6 bases, J lost 2 bases, and 6 bases lay in between. Germline lookup yields CDR1 SGHVS and CDR2 FQNEAQ. The CDR3 runs 12 residues.

The table lists this clonotype with many counts. The chain recombines TRBV5-6 with TRBJ2-7; 7 bases are shared with TRBD1. Germline V lookup: CDR1 SGHDT, CDR2 YYEEEE. Trimming at V came to 2 bases and at J to 7 bases, leaving 3 bases not matched to a gene. The CDR3 length is 12 residues. For the CDR3, the DNA is TGTGCCAGCAGCTTAGGGGGCTGGGAGCAGTACTTC. It translates to CASSLGGWEQYF.

This clonotype was observed at least ten times. This chain connects TRBV11-3 to TRBJ2-5; possibly TRBD1 for D (5 bases). The CDR3 is made up of 15 amino acids. Germline-derived CDR1 and CDR2 are SGHNT and YENEEA. With 4 bases removed from V and 1 base from J, the gap between germline ends came to 13 bases. CDR3 protein: CASSSQATAQETQYF. In nucleotides, the CDR3 is TGTGCCAGCAGCTCCCAGGCGACAGCCCAAGAGACCCAGTACTTC. Full variable domain (remainder filled in from reference TRBV11-3 and TRBJ2-5): EAGVVQSPRYKIIEKKQPVAFWCNPISGHNTLYWYLQNLGQGPELLIRYENEEAVDDSQLPKDRFSAERLKGVDSTLKIQPAELGDSAVYLCASSSQATAQETQYFGPGTRLLVL.

In this sample, this clonotype turned up once. The rearrangement links TRBV29-1 to TRBJ1-2; 9 nucleotides line up with TRBD1. The CDR3 extends over 13 amino acids. Germline-derived CDR1 and CDR2 are SQVTM and ANQGSEA. For the CDR3, the DNA is TGCATCGTAAGGGGGACAGGGACCTATGGCTACACCTTC. It yields the protein CIVRGTGTYGYTF. Variable domain in full (rest from reference TRBV29-1 and TRBJ1-2): SAVISQKPSRDICQRGTSLTIQCQVDSQVTMMFWYRQQPGQSLTLIATANQGSEATYESGFVIDKFPISRPNLTFSTLTVSNMSPEDSSIYLCIVRGTGTYGYTFGSGTRLTVV.

About this clonotype: One end of the junction does not line up with germline, which may come from a read error. The chain's CDR3 is CAVGGLSYNSPLHF. Here the CDR3 DNA reads TGTGCCGTTGGAGGGCTATCCTATAATTCGCCCCTCCACTTT. The gene calls are TRBV6-2 or TRBV6-3 and TRBJ1-6, with D uncertain. This CDR3 is 14 amino acids long. Germline assignment: CDR1 MNHEY and CDR2 SVGEGT.

In this sample, this clonotype turned up many times. This chain connects TRBV11-3 to TRBJ2-4; D call uncertain. The germline CDR1 and CDR2 sequences are SGHNT and YENEEA. CDR3 length equals 13 residues. The germline V and J ends were trimmed by 4 bases and 4 bases, with 8 bases remaining between them. The CDR3: CASSSQFKNIQYF. The CDR3, as DNA: TGTGCCAGCAGCTCACAGTTTAAAAACATTCAGTACTTC.

Points on this clonotype: A junction end diverges from the germline sequence, so it may reflect a read error. J is TRBJ1-2 and V is TRBV20-1, with 7 bases identical to TRBD1. The germline CDR1 and CDR2 sequences are DFQATT and SNEGSKA (reference sequence). The CDR3 contains 14 residues. This CDR3 reads CSAREATGLAVYTF. CDR3 sequence (DNA): TGCAGCGCTAGAGAGGCGACAGGGTTGGCGGTCTACACCTTC.

As concerns this clonotype: The junction departs from germline at one end; a sequencing error may be responsible. This chain uses TRBV18 with TRBJ1-1; 7 bases are shared with TRBD1. The CDR3 length is 15 residues. Germline V lookup: CDR1 KGHSH, CDR2 LQKENI. The CDR3 bases are TGTGTCAGCACGCGGACAGGACCTAAATACACTGAAGCTTTCTTT. This translates into CVSTRTGPKYTEAFF.

Comments on this clonotype: This may be a read error, as it is one base from a much larger clone. The chain carries TRBV11-3 and TRBJ2-5; D remains unclear. The V end lost 9 bases, the J end lost 2 bases, and 25 bases lay between the germline ends. The CDR3 has 17 residues. The germline gives CDR1 SGHNT, CDR2 YENEEA. The CDR3 loop is CARSQGKRVSIQETQYF. In DNA form, the CDR3 reads TGTGCCAGAAGCCAAGGGAAAAGGGTGTCTATTCAAGAGACCCAGTACTTC.

Concerning this clonotype itself: A far larger clone is one base from this, pointing to a likely read error. The chain links TRBV6-8 to TRBJ2-1; 10 bases align to TRBD1. From germline, CDR1 is MNHGY and CDR2 SAAAGT. CDR3 length equals 16 residues. V lost 7 bases, J lost 9 bases, and 15 bases stayed unmatched. CDR3 sequence reads: CASIFDRGQGSAEQFF. The CDR3 DNA sequence: TGTGCCAGCATTTTCGACAGGGGGCAGGGGTCGGCTGAGCAGTTCTTC.